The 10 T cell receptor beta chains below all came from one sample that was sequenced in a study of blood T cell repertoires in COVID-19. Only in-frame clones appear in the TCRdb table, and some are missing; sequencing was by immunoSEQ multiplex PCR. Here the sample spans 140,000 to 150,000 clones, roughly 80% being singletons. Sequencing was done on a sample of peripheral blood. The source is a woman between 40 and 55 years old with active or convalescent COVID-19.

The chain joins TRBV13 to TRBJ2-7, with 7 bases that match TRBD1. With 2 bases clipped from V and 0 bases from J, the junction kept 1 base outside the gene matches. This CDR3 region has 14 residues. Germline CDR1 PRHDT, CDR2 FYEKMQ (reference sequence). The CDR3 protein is CASSLRGPSYEQYF. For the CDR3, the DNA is TGTGCCAGCAGCTTAAGGGGGCCCTCCTACGAGCAGTACTTC.

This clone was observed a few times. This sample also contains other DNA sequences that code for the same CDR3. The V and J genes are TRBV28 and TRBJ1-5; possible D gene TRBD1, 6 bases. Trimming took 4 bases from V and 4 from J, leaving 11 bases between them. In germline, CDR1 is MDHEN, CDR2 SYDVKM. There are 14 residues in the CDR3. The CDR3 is CASSSGQRNQPQHF. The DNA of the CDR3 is TGTGCCAGCAGTTCAGGACAGCGGAATCAGCCCCAGCATTTT.

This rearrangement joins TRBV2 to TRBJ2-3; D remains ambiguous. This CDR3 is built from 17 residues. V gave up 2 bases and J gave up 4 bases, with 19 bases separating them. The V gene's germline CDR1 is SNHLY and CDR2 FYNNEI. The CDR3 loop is CASSESPHHLVADTQYF. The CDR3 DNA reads TGTGCCAGCAGTGAATCCCCGCACCACCTAGTAGCAGATACGCAGTATTTT.

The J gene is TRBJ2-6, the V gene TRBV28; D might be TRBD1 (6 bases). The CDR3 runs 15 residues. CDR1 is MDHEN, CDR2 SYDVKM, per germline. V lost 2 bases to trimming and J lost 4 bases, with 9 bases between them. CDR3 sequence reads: CASSLPGVGANVLTF. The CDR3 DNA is TGTGCCAGCAGTTTACCAGGGGTAGGGGCCAACGTCCTGACTTTC.

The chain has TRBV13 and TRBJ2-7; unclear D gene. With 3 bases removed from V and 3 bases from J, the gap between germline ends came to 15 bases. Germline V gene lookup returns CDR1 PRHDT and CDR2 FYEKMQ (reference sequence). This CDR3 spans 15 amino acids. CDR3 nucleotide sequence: TGTGCCAGCAGCTTTCCGGGTATGGCCATCTACGAGCAGTACTTC. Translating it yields CASSFPGMAIYEQYF.

The CDR3: CAISEPRTGAINTEAFF. Written as DNA, the CDR3 is TGTGCCATCAGTGAGCCTAGGACAGGGGCTATCAACACTGAAGCTTTCTTT. The chain couples TRBV10-3 to TRBJ1-1; 9 bases match TRBD1. This CDR3 contains 17 residues. Losses at the gene ends were 2 bases for V and 2 bases for J; bases not matched to a gene: 9. CDR1 ENHRY and CDR2 SYGVKD come from the germline V gene.

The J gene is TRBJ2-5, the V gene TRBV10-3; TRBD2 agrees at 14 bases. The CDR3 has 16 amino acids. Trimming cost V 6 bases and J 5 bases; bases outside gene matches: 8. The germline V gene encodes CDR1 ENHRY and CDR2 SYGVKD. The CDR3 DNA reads TGTGCCATCAGCTCCCCGGGACTAGCGGGGGTTGAGACCCAGTACTTC. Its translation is CAISSPGLAGVETQYF.

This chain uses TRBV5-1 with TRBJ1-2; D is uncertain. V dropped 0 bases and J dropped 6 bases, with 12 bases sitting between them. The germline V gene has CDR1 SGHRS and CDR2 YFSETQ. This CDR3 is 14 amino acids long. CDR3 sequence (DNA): TGCGCCAGCAGCTTGGGTTGGCCAGAGGATGGCTACACCTTC. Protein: CASSLGWPEDGYTF.

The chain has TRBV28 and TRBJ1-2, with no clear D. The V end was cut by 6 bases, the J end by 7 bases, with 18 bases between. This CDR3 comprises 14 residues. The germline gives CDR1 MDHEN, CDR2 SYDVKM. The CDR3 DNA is TGTGCCAGCAGGTCTCCCCGAGGGATGGCTGGCTACACCTTC. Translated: CASRSPRGMAGYTF.

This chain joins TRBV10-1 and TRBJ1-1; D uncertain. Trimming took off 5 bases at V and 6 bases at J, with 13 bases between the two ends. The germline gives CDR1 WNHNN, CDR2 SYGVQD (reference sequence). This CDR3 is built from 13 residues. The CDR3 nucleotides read TGCGCCAGCAGTTTCGGCGGCTCCCCTGAAGCTTTCTTT. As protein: CASSFGGSPEAFF.